The present entry profiles one TCR beta chain with its context. Its antigen has not been determined. In this entry, gene names and germline sequences are mouse ones. The read is 1 residue too short to cover the CDR3 end, so that end is filled in from the germline J gene. This entry belongs to a study of tissue T cells after allogeneic stem cell transplantation (dated by TCRdb to the early 2020s). With regard to the full study: The study profiled TCR beta repertoires across many tissues from research autopsies of patients with and without GVHD, plus mouse models of GVHD. The human arm was a prospective observational study without blinding or randomization.

The sample's time point label is to be understood as: mouse harvest day 7 after allogeneic transplant. Mouse grafts consisting of 10^7 T-cell-depleted bone marrow cells combined with 10^6 splenic CD5+ T cells were administered by tail vein injection. GVHD in mice was modeled with a major MHC-mismatch B6 (H2b) into BALB/c (H2d) model, and tissues were profiled at day 7 or 14. Mouse tissues and retro-orbital blood were harvested on day 7 or 14 post-transplant using separate sterile tools per animal; livers were flushed beforehand. Before genomic DNA isolation with the DNeasy Blood & Tissue Kit, mouse tissues were minced using razor blades in buffered saline. The protocol used for the library was the immunoSEQ multiplex PCR assay. Adaptive Biotechnologies performed TCRbeta CDR3 sequencing at survey depth and reported CDR3 sequences, V/J genes, productive frequency, and template counts. Amplification of TCR beta CDR3 regions was performed from genomic DNA rather than from RNA. The authors' pipeline ran thus. Jensen-Shannon divergence was used to quantify pairwise repertoire overlap between tissues, with a value of 1 meaning complete divergence and a value of 0 meaning identical repertoires. Tissues were clustered by single-linkage agglomerative hierarchical clustering of pairwise JSD values, and the clustering results were displayed as dendrograms. GLIPH2 was applied to all patient samples using simulation_depth 1000, kmer_min_depth 3, and cdr3_length_cutoff 8, and only groups with more than two unique CDR3s were retained. A standardized tissue-overlap score extrapolated Jaccard GLIPH-group overlap across patients to a standard repertoire size of 1000 clones. Associations of diversity with clinical or experimental variables used linear mixed-effect models with tissue fixed effects and individual random effects. TCRdb re-hosts the immuneACCESS table, in-frame sequences only. Its copies lack some clones; in the studies checked, an unresolved V gene accounts for under half of them, and the cause for the rest is not known. V, J and clone size derive from that table, while D and trimming were established from the DNA sequence. The sample data list some 6,300 clones, and roughly 47% of these were observed just once. 7.8% of the sample lies in the top ten.

The germline V gene (reference sequence) yields NSQYPW for CDR1 and LRSPGD for CDR2. The CDR3 has 12 amino acids, counting the end cysteine and phenylalanine. The DNA shown is the part of the CDR3 that was read: 33 bases, in frame from base 1. Trimming removed 0 bases from V and 3 bases from J, leaving 1 base between the germline ends. Broader findings and caveats from the paper: Which tissue TCRs were alloreactive or antigen-specific was not determined in the study, and some of the clones might have been host cells that persisted. Within patients, how anatomically similar the tissues were was a key factor in shaping TCR repertoire composition, regardless of disease or transplant status. The patient cohort was small and varied clinically, and sampling depth was recognized as a limitation. Not many T cell clones showed up in more than one patient, yet clustering based on motifs uncovered repertoire signatures that were shared across patients in a tissue-specific way. In both patients and mice, T cells from blood and spleen covered only a limited part of the TCR repertoire found in tissues.

Sequences were obtained from gut tissue. This sequence originates from a female BALB/c mouse given C57BL/6 T cells with graft-versus-host disease after an allogeneic hematopoietic cell transplant. The rearrangement joined TRBV1 to TRBJ2-4, with the D gene uncertain. The part of the CDR3 DNA that was read is TGCACCTGCAGTGCAGACCAAAACACCTTGTAC. Its translation reads: CTCSADQNTLY. The full-length CDR3 reads as CTCSADQNTLYF. The variable domain in full, with residues beyond the CDR3 obtained from the reference TRBV1 and TRBJ2-4 genes, is VTLLEQNPRWRLVPRGQAVNLRCILKNSQYPWMSWYQQDLQKQLQWLFTLRSPGDKEVKSLPGADYLATRVTDTELRLQVANMSQGRTLYCTCSADQNTLYFGAGTRLSVL.